The clone carrying this T cell receptor beta chain was recorded many times. The CDR3 has 14 amino acids. Germline CDR1 and CDR2: SGHVS and FQNEAQ. V dropped 7 bases and J dropped 4; count of bases not matched to a gene: 6. The data derive from a study of early T cells in non-severe SARS-CoV-2 infection. Whole-study context: The authors sequenced bulk RNA from unsorted whole blood, leaving chains unpaired.

Individual cDNA molecules each received unique molecular identifiers attached to them. MiXCR was run by TCRdb on the 5' RACE reads, yielding one entry per CDR3 protein. The sample holds approximately 70,000 distinct CDR3 sequences, about 13% seen once. The receptor was isolated from an adult who was a healthcare worker with PCR-confirmed SARS-CoV-2 infection or an uninfected control (not recorded which). Sequencing was carried out using whole blood. The chain links TRBV7-8 to TRBJ1-4; TRBD1 agrees at 7 bases. The CDR3 nucleotides are TGTGCCAGCACCCGGGACAGCCTTAATGAAAAACTGTTTTTT. It codes for CASTRDSLNEKLFF.